One T cell receptor beta chain is described in this entry. Its antigen is currently unknown. The data belong to a study of cytomegalovirus exposure and HLA in healthy donors. CDR1 is SEHNR and CDR2 is FQNEAQ in the germline V gene (reference sequence). This CDR3 region has 11 residues. The V end was cut by 3 bases, the J end by 12 bases, with 9 bases between. Study-wide results and limits: The study put 150 to 200 TCR beta chains on its list as cytomegalovirus-associated. Under in vitro conditions, three CMV-associated chains were confirmed as specific for CMV antigens. Analyses of presence/absence relied on an assumption of roughly uniform sequencing depth across donors. Sequencing had likely introduced a cluster of highly shared sequence variants as an artifact.

PCR involved 60 Vbeta and 13 Jbeta primers. The protocol was immunoSEQ multiplex PCR, while the TCRdb copy is restricted to in-frame clones and leaves out a portion. The sample records roughly 100,000 clones, roughly three quarters being singletons. The chain employs TRBV7-9 and TRBJ2-1; unclear D gene. This TCR was recovered from a man aged 45 to 65 in good health and CMV-seropositive. What was sequenced was PBMCs. CDR3: CASSLSRGQFF. As DNA, the CDR3 is TGTGCCAGCAGCTTGAGTAGAGGGCAGTTCTTC.